This passage covers 28 T cell receptor beta chains from one sample sequenced in a study of a mutant IDH1 vaccine in newly diagnosed glioma. Profiled with immunoSEQ multiplex PCR; TCRdb holds only in-frame clones, not every one. The sample has about 15,000 clones, 85% to 90% seen once; the top ten hold 7.5% to 9.5%. Described time point: baseline, week 1 (first vaccination visit). The treatment denotes: pre-vaccination baseline after standard-of-care therapy. Source: PBMCs, taken from a glioma patient treated with radiotherapy, temozolomide or both. The receptors were sampled from a woman aged 40-49 years with glioma. Some clones in this sample may be carry-over from other donors' samples.

The chain recombines TRBV19 with TRBJ1-5; D unresolved. Trimming removed 1 base at V and 1 base at J, with 8 bases between. Germline-derived CDR1 and CDR2 are LNHDA and SQIVND (reference sequence). CDR3 length: 15 amino acids. In nucleotides, the CDR3 is TGTGCCAGTAGTATAGTTGCGATCAGCAATCAGCCCCAGCATTTT. This codes for CASSIVAISNQPQHF. The full variable domain, completed using reference TRBV19 and TRBJ1-5, is DGGITQSPKYLFRKEGQNVTLSCEQNLNHDAMYWYRQDPGQGLRLIYYSQIVNDFQKGDIAEGYSVSREKKESFPLTVTSAQKNPTAFYLCASSIVAISNQPQHFGDGTRLSIL.

The sample holds a few counts of this clone. This chain joins TRBV4-1 and TRBJ2-7; 11 bases fit TRBD2. J gave up 1 base and V 1 base, and 9 bases lay outside the gene matches. CDR1 MGHRA and CDR2 YSYEKL come from the germline V gene. The CDR3 has 18 amino acids. CDR3 in amino acids: CASSQGGILAGASYEQYF. The DNA of the CDR3 is TGCGCCAGCAGCCAAGGAGGGATACTAGCGGGAGCATCCTACGAGCAGTACTTC.

This chain links TRBV12-1 with TRBJ2-3; no DNA check was done on the table's D call, TRBD2. TRBV12-1 is termed a pseudogene. CDR3 size: 10 residues. The CDR3 protein is CAIDTDTQYF. Written as DNA, the CDR3 is TGTGCCATAGACACAGATACGCAGTATTTT.

The chain links TRBV7-2 to TRBJ2-3, with D possibly being TRBD2 (6 bases). This CDR3 contains 17 residues. The germline V gene has CDR1 SGHTA and CDR2 FQGNSA. The V end was cut by 1 base, the J end by 1 base, with 15 bases between. As DNA, the CDR3 is TGTGCCAGCAGCTTAGAGTGGGGACTCCCCCGCACAGATACGCAGTATTTT. It specifies CASSLEWGLPRTDTQYF. Filled out from reference TRBV7-2 and TRBJ2-3, the complete variable domain reads GAGVSQSPSNKVTEKGKDVELRCDPISGHTALYWYRQSLGQGLEFLIYFQGNSAPDKSGLPSDRFSAERTGGSVSTLTIQRTQQEDSAVYLCASSLEWGLPRTDTQYFGPGTRLTVL.

This clone was seen once. J is TRBJ1-1 and V is TRBV7-9; D remains ambiguous. CDR1 and CDR2 (germline): SEHNR, FQNEAQ (reference sequence). The CDR3 length is 14 residues. V was pared by 1 base and J by 4 bases, with 10 bases between. CDR3 sequence: CASSLVGQSTEAFF. The CDR3, as DNA: TGTGCCAGCAGCTTAGTAGGGCAAAGCACTGAAGCTTTCTTT. The variable domain in full, with the rest retrieved from reference TRBV7-9 and TRBJ1-1, is DTGVSQNPRHKITKRGQNVTFRCDPISEHNRLYWYRQTLGQGPEFLTYFQNEAQLEKSRLLSDRFSAERPKGSFSTLEIQRTEQGDSAMYLCASSLVGQSTEAFFGQGTRLTVV.

The chain couples TRBV25-1 to TRBJ1-3; D not certain. Germline CDR1 and CDR2: MGHDK and SYGVNS. The CDR3 has 14 residues. The V and J ends lost 3 bases and 0 bases respectively, with 6 bases between them. DNA for the CDR3: TGTGCCAGCAGTGAGTGGGGCTCTGGAAACACCATATATTTT. Translated: CASSEWGSGNTIYF.

The chain has TRBV6-1 and TRBJ2-6; D possibly corresponds to TRBD2 (5 bases). This CDR3 spans 14 amino acids. V lost 7 bases and J 0 bases, leaving 7 bases between the germline ends. Per the germline V gene, CDR1 is MNHNS and CDR2 is SASEGT. The CDR3, as DNA: TGTGCCAGCACGGGGTCCTCTGGGGCCAACGTCCTGACTTTC. The encoded protein is CASTGSSGANVLTF.

The J gene is TRBJ1-2, the V gene TRBV5-1, with 7 nucleotides matching TRBD1. CDR1 SGHRS and CDR2 YFSETQ come from the germline V gene. The CDR3 consists of 14 residues. Trimming cost V 4 bases and J 0 bases; bases outside gene matches: 3. CDR3 sequence: CASSPGQPNYGYTF. The DNA of the CDR3 is TGCGCCAGCAGCCCGGGACAGCCTAACTATGGCTACACCTTC.

This clone appeared once. This chain connects TRBV14 to TRBJ2-1; TRBD2 matches at 8 bases. J was trimmed by 1 base and V by 3 bases; bases with no gene match: 5. Germline V gene lookup returns CDR1 SGHDN and CDR2 FVKESK. The CDR3 extends over 16 amino acids. The CDR3 loop is CASSHPSGPSYNEQFF. As DNA, the CDR3 is TGTGCCAGCAGCCACCCTAGCGGGCCTTCCTACAATGAGCAGTTCTTC.

The chain carries TRBV19 and TRBJ2-5; no clear D gene. Per germline, CDR1 LNHDA and CDR2 SQIVND (reference sequence). The CDR3 has 13 amino acids. Trimming left V 2 bases short and J 7 bases short, with 11 bases between. The CDR3 region is CASSIRAPGTQYF. DNA for the CDR3: TGTGCCAGTAGTATAAGGGCCCCGGGGACCCAGTACTTC.

The gene calls are TRBV9 and TRBJ1-2, with D perhaps matching TRBD1 (6 bases). V lost 0 bases, J lost 6 bases, and 12 bases lay in between. Germline V gives CDR1 SGDLS, CDR2 YYNGEE. The CDR3 covers 14 residues. The CDR3 protein is CASSVAAGGDGYTF. The CDR3, as DNA: TGTGCCAGCAGCGTAGCTGCGGGGGGCGATGGCTACACCTTC.

This clone has a single count. The V gene is TRBV2, the J gene TRBJ2-7, with D unclear. Trimming removed 3 bases from V and 1 base from J, with 7 bases in between. The length of the CDR3 is 13 residues. Germline assignment: CDR1 SNHLY and CDR2 FYNNEI. CDR3 bases: TGTGCCAGCAGTGATATCCAGTCCTACGAGCAGTACTTC. Protein product: CASSDIQSYEQYF.

The chain links TRBV19 to TRBJ2-1; the match to TRBD1 covers 7 bases. The junction had 7 bases not matched to a gene; V was cut back by 6 bases and J by 2 bases. This CDR3 is built from 15 residues. Per germline, CDR1 LNHDA and CDR2 SQIVND (reference sequence). CDR3 DNA sequence: TGTGCCAGTAGCCCAAGACAGGGTCCCTACAATGAGCAGTTCTTC. This sequence encodes CASSPRQGPYNEQFF. Filled out from reference TRBV19 and TRBJ2-1, the complete variable domain reads DGGITQSPKYLFRKEGQNVTLSCEQNLNHDAMYWYRQDPGQGLRLIYYSQIVNDFQKGDIAEGYSVSREKKESFPLTVTSAQKNPTAFYLCASSPRQGPYNEQFFGPGTRLTVL.

V gene TRBV28 combines with J gene TRBJ1-1; D unclear. The CDR3 is 14 residues long. V lost 5 bases and J 1 base, leaving 11 bases between the germline ends. The V gene's germline CDR1 is MDHEN and CDR2 SYDVKM. CDR3 nucleotide sequence: TGTGCCAGCAGTCCGATCGACGGGAACACTGAAGCTTTCTTT. Translated: CASSPIDGNTEAFF.

The rearrangement links TRBV6-5 to TRBJ1-1; no reliable D call. Germline lookup yields CDR1 MNHEY and CDR2 SVGAGI. With 0 bases removed from V and 2 bases from J, the gap between germline ends came to 10 bases. CDR3 size: 15 residues. The CDR3 DNA reads TGTGCCAGCAGTTACTCGTTCGGCAGAAACACTGAAGCTTTCTTT. This gives the protein CASSYSFGRNTEAFF.

The rearrangement uses TRBV7-2 and TRBJ2-2; D unresolved. Trimming took 2 bases from V and 5 from J, leaving 12 bases between them. CDR3 length: 15 residues. The germline CDR1 and CDR2 sequences are SGHTA and FQGNSA. This CDR3 reads CASSLLSRNTGELFF. DNA for the CDR3: TGTGCCAGCAGCTTATTGAGCAGAAATACCGGGGAGCTGTTTTTT.

This clone has only one observation. V usage is TRBV4-1 and J usage is TRBJ2-7; D is possibly TRBD1 or TRBD2 (5 bases each). Germline loops: CDR1 MGHRA, CDR2 YSYEKL. Trimming took 4 bases from V and 5 from J, leaving 18 bases between them. CDR3 length: 15 residues. CDR3 region: CASSLSPRGSNEQYF. In DNA form, the CDR3 reads TGCGCCAGCAGCCTCAGTCCGAGGGGTTCTAACGAGCAGTACTTC.

The V gene is TRBV5-8, the J gene TRBJ1-5, with D possibly TRBD1 on 6 matching bases. The V gene lost 4 bases and the J gene lost 6 bases, with 17 bases spanning the gap. Germline V gene lookup returns CDR1 SGHTS and CDR2 YDEGEE. The CDR3 runs 15 residues. The CDR3 loop reads CASSAGHLVGQPQHF. The CDR3 DNA follows: TGTGCCAGCAGCGCGGGACATTTGGTGGGTCAGCCCCAGCATTTT.

This clone was recorded once. The gene calls are TRBV19 and TRBJ2-7; possible D gene TRBD2, 5 bases. The ends were cut back, 6 bases at V and 3 bases at J, with 6 bases in the middle. The CDR3 totals 11 residues. From germline, CDR1 is LNHDA and CDR2 SQIVND (reference sequence). Here the CDR3 reads CASSDYYEQYF. As DNA, the CDR3 is TGTGCCAGTAGCGACTACTACGAGCAGTACTTC.

The chain joins TRBV27 to TRBJ1-1; 11 bases are shared with TRBD1. The germline V gene has CDR1 MNHEY and CDR2 SMNVEV (reference sequence). Trimming removed 5 bases from V and 6 bases from J; junction bases left unmatched: 5. This CDR3 comprises 14 residues. The CDR3 DNA sequence: TGTGCCAGCAGTCCGGGACAGGGGGGTCCTGAAGCTTTCTTT. Protein sequence: CASSPGQGGPEAFF.

By sample fraction, this clone is medium-sized. The J gene is TRBJ1-2, the V gene TRBV13; TRBD1 aligns across 9 bases. The CDR3 loop spans 15 amino acids. V lost 3 bases to trimming and J lost 8 bases; unmatched junction nucleotides: 10. In germline, CDR1 is PRHDT, CDR2 FYEKMQ (reference sequence). CDR3 amino acids: CASSFGQGSVEGYTF. CDR3 DNA: TGTGCCAGCAGCTTCGGACAGGGGAGCGTAGAGGGCTACACCTTC.

The chain joins TRBV28 to TRBJ2-7, with D possibly being TRBD1 or TRBD2 (5 bases each). With 6 bases removed from V and 0 bases from J, the gap between germline ends came to 9 bases. Germline-derived CDR1 and CDR2 are MDHEN and SYDVKM. The CDR3 runs 13 residues. CDR3 loop: CASSRDLSYEQYF. The CDR3 bases are TGTGCCAGCAGCAGGGACCTCTCCTACGAGCAGTACTTC.

The V gene is TRBV30, the J gene TRBJ1-5; D is undetermined. Germline lookup yields CDR1 GTSNPN and CDR2 SVGIG (reference sequence). V was pared by 0 bases and J by 4 bases, with 7 bases between. This CDR3 has 13 amino acids. CDR3 sequence: CAWSVRRNQPQHF. CDR3 nucleotides: TGTGCCTGGAGTGTACGGCGAAATCAGCCCCAGCATTTT.

V is TRBV27 and J is TRBJ2-7, with 9 bases identical to TRBD2. Germline assignment: CDR1 MNHEY and CDR2 SMNVEV (reference sequence). This CDR3 spans 14 amino acids. After removal of 6 bases from V and 1 base from J, the junction contained 4 bases not matched to a gene. Written as DNA, the CDR3 is TGTGCCAGCAGGCTAAGCGGGGGGTCCTACGAGCAGTACTTC. Its translation is CASRLSGGSYEQYF.

This clone was seen a handful of times. The gene calls are TRBV14 and TRBJ1-1; TRBD1 is a possible D gene (5 bases). CDR1 SGHDN and CDR2 FVKESK come from the germline V gene. The CDR3 runs 14 residues. V was pared by 4 bases and J by 5 bases, with 14 bases between. The CDR3 region is CASSPRGLGTEAFF. The DNA for the CDR3 is TGTGCCAGCAGCCCTCGGGGCTTGGGAACTGAAGCTTTCTTT.

This chain uses TRBV2 with TRBJ2-3; 8 positions agree with TRBD1. Germline V gene data show CDR1 as SNHLY and CDR2 as FYNNEI. This CDR3 has 13 residues. The trim removed 8 bases at V and 4 bases at J, leaving 5 bases unmatched. CDR3 DNA: TGTGCCAGCGTTGCAGGGGGCGCAGATACGCAGTATTTT. Translated: CASVAGGADTQYF.

The V gene is TRBV5-1, the J gene TRBJ2-7; the D gene could be TRBD1 or TRBD2 (5 bases each). The CDR3 has 16 amino acids. Looked up from germline, CDR1 is SGHRS and CDR2 is YFSETQ. V lost 1 base to trimming and J lost 1 base, with 15 bases between them. The CDR3 protein is CASSLSHRRSSYEQYF. The CDR3 coding sequence is TGCGCCAGCAGCTTGTCCCACAGGAGGTCTTCCTACGAGCAGTACTTC.

V and J are TRBV27 and TRBJ2-1; 10 nucleotides line up with TRBD2. V shed 6 bases, J shed 5 bases, and the junction held 1 base outside the gene matches. This CDR3 is 13 amino acids long. The germline V gene has CDR1 MNHEY and CDR2 SMNVEV (reference sequence). This CDR3 reads CASRLAGDNEQFF. The CDR3 nucleotides read TGTGCCAGCAGGCTAGCGGGGGACAATGAGCAGTTCTTC.